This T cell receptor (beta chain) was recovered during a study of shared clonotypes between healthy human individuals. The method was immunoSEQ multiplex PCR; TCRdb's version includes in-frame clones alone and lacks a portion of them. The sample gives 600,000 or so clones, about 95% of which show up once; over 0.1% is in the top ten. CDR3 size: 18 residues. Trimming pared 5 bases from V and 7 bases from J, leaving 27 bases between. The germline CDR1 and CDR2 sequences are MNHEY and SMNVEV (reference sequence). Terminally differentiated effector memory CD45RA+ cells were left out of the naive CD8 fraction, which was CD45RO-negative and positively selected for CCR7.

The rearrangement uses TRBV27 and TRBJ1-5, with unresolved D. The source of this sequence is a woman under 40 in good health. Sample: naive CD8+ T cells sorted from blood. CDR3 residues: CASSPRQEPGTRSQPQHF. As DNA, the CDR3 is TGTGCCAGCAGTCCTAGACAAGAACCGGGAACCCGGTCGCAGCCCCAGCATTTT.